A selection of T cell receptor beta chains follows, all from one sample in a study of T cell changes during pregnancy in multiple sclerosis. Profiling relied on immunoSEQ multiplex PCR, and the TCRdb table lists in-frame clones only, not all of them. The top ten hold around 4.3% of the sample, which has roughly 34,000 clones, approximately 91% seen once. The sequenced sample was peripheral blood, obtained in the second trimester of pregnancy. The receptors derive from a female donor in good health, enrolled as a control in a pregnancy study. The CDR3 runs from the conserved cysteine through the conserved F or W. A D gene is named only where the DNA matches it firmly. Rows give clone size only sometimes, using once, few, many, or a class for an expanded clone.

v_call,clone_size,j_call,d_call,cdr3_aa,cdr3_nt
TRBV4-2,NA,TRBJ2-3,TRBD2,CASSQGSLAGETDTQYF,TGTGCCAGCAGCCAAGGTTCTCTAGCGGGAGAGACAGATACGCAGTATTTT
TRBV6-5,NA,TRBJ1-5,NA,CASRSSGTNNQPQHF,TGTGCCAGCAGATCCTCCGGGACAAATAATCAGCCCCAGCATTTT
TRBV6-5,NA,TRBJ1-2,TRBD1,CASSYSLDRGQGYTF,TGTGCCAGCAGTTACTCGCTTGACAGGGGGCAAGGCTACACCTTC
TRBV7-2,NA,TRBJ2-7,TRBD2,CASRTSGGSYEQYF,TGTGCCAGCCGCACTAGCGGGGGGTCCTACGAGCAGTACTTC
TRBV7-2,NA,TRBJ1-6,TRBD1,CASSFDRGKGSPLHF,TGTGCCAGCAGCTTCGACAGGGGGAAGGGTTCACCCCTCCACTTT
TRBV9,once,TRBJ2-4,NA,CASSVDSVKNIQYF,TGTGCCAGCAGCGTAGATTCGGTCAAAAACATTCAGTACTTC
TRBV5-1,once,TRBJ2-1,NA,CASMVGEVNEQFF,TGCGCCAGCATGGTGGGAGAAGTCAATGAGCAGTTCTTC
TRBV29-1,NA,TRBJ2-7,TRBD2,CSVEDRTGTSGHYYEQYF,TGCAGCGTTGAAGACCGGACTGGGACTAGCGGTCATTACTACGAGCAGTACTTC
TRBV6-5,NA,TRBJ2-1,TRBD2,CASLQRGYNEQFF,TGTGCCAGCCTTCAGCGGGGGTACAATGAGCAGTTCTTC
TRBV7-5,NA,TRBJ1-1,NA,CARSLAQRGLTEAFF,TGTGCCAGAAGCTTAGCTCAGCGGGGTCTCACTGAAGCTTTCTTT
TRBV9,NA,TRBJ2-7,TRBD2,CASSAGGLAGTDEQYF,TGTGCCAGCAGCGCCGGGGGACTAGCGGGGACCGACGAGCAGTACTTC
TRBV19,once,TRBJ1-4,NA,CASSKVLANEKLFF,TGTGCCAGTAGTAAAGTACTAGCTAATGAAAAACTGTTTTTT
TRBV4-3,NA,TRBJ2-1,NA,CASSQEPLGGSYNEQFF,TGCGCCAGCAGCCAAGAGCCGTTAGGGGGTTCCTACAATGAGCAGTTCTTC
TRBV7-9,NA,TRBJ1-1,NA,CASSWGGMNTEAFF,TGTGCCAGCAGCTGGGGGGGGATGAACACTGAAGCTTTCTTT
TRBV9,NA,TRBJ2-3,NA,CASSVGGTDTQYF,TGTGCCAGCAGCGTAGGCGGCACAGATACGCAGTATTTT
TRBV9,NA,TRBJ1-4,TRBD1,CASSATGRREKLFF,TGTGCCAGCAGCGCGACAGGGAGGCGGGAAAAACTGTTTTTT
TRBV27,NA,TRBJ2-7,NA,CASSLWADSSYEQYF,TGTGCCAGCAGTTTATGGGCGGACAGCTCCTACGAGCAGTACTTC
TRBV7-9,NA,TRBJ2-2,TRBD1,CASSQTGTGELFF,TGTGCCAGCAGCCAGACAGGGACCGGGGAGCTGTTTTTT
TRBV15,NA,TRBJ2-5,NA,CATSRDLSSQETQYF,TGTGCCACCAGCAGAGATCTTTCCAGCCAAGAGACCCAGTACTTC